Listed here are 12 T cell receptor beta chains from one sample, sequenced in a study of blood T cell repertoires in COVID-19. TCRdb's table, derived via immunoSEQ multiplex PCR, lists solely in-frame clones and lacks some. The sample has about 150,000 clones, roughly nine tenths seen once. Sample: peripheral blood. All receptors derive from a woman in her sixties with active or convalescent COVID-19.

The V and J genes are TRBV18 and TRBJ2-3; D is possibly TRBD2 (5 bases). The length of the CDR3 is 14 residues. V lost 5 bases to trimming and J lost 2 bases, with 11 bases between them. CDR1 is KGHSH, CDR2 LQKENI, per germline. The CDR3: CASSSGLPTDTQYF. The DNA for the CDR3 is TGTGCCAGCTCATCCGGACTGCCCACAGATACGCAGTATTTT.

The V and J genes are TRBV30 and TRBJ1-6, with D possibly being TRBD1 (5 bases). Germline V CDR1 and CDR2: GTSNPN, SVGIG (reference sequence). V gave up 5 bases and J gave up 0 bases, with 11 bases separating them. The CDR3 has 15 amino acids. The CDR3 here is CAWGTESSYNSPLHF. CDR3 coding DNA: TGTGCCTGGGGGACGGAGAGCTCCTATAATTCACCCCTCCACTTT.

This chain joins TRBV12-3 or TRBV12-4 and TRBJ1-2, with D uncertain. Deletions cut 4 bases from V and 1 base from J, with 7 bases between. The CDR3 length is 13 residues. The CDR3 loop reads CASSWEINYGYTF. In DNA form, the CDR3 reads TGTGCCAGCAGTTGGGAGATTAACTATGGCTACACCTTC.

The chain carries TRBV7-9 and TRBJ1-2; D is possibly TRBD1 (5 bases). The V end was cut by 1 base, the J end by 8 bases, with 14 bases between. This CDR3 is built from 14 residues. The V gene's germline CDR1 is SEHNR and CDR2 FQNEAQ (reference sequence). In nucleotides, the CDR3 is TGTGCCAGCAGCTTAGGCCCGACAGTTAACGGCTACACCTTC. This translates into CASSLGPTVNGYTF.

This clone was seen just once. V and J are TRBV6-1 and TRBJ2-1; possible D gene TRBD1, 6 bases. The V gene's germline CDR1 is MNHNS and CDR2 SASEGT. Trimming removed 3 bases at V and 10 bases at J, with 22 bases between. CDR3 length: 16 amino acids. The CDR3 coding sequence is TGTGCCAGCAGTGATTTAGTGGGGGCTCGGCTAGGCGAGCAGTTCTTC. Amino acid sequence: CASSDLVGARLGEQFF.

This clone occurred once. The chain recombines TRBV15 with TRBJ1-6; 8 bases agree with TRBD1. Per germline, CDR1 LNHNV and CDR2 YYDKDF (reference sequence). Trimming cost V 3 bases and J 9 bases; bases outside gene matches: 4. The CDR3 totals 14 residues. CDR3 region: CATSRTGDGSPLHF. The DNA of the CDR3 is TGTGCCACCAGCAGGACAGGGGATGGTTCACCCCTCCACTTT.

This clone was seen just once. This sequence joins TRBV27 and TRBJ2-2; 12 positions match TRBD1. The CDR3 length is 14 residues. V was pared by 6 bases and J by 6 bases, with 2 bases of the junction left unmatched. Germline lookup yields CDR1 MNHEY and CDR2 SMNVEV (reference sequence). CDR3 DNA sequence: TGTGCCAGCAGCTGGGACAGGGGGCCCGGGGAGCTGTTTTTT. Translation gives CASSWDRGPGELFF.

V is TRBV9 and J is TRBJ2-3; 8 positions agree with TRBD2. V lost 4 bases, J lost 2 bases, and 9 bases stayed unmatched. The CDR3 runs to 16 residues. CDR1 is SGDLS, CDR2 YYNGEE, per germline. The CDR3: CASSPQRGKHTDTQYF. In nucleotides, the CDR3 is TGTGCCAGCAGCCCGCAGCGGGGGAAGCACACAGATACGCAGTATTTT. Based on the CDR3 plus reference TRBV9 and TRBJ2-3, the full variable domain is DSGVTQTPKHLITATGQRVTLRCSPRSGDLSVYWYQQSLDQGLQFLIQYYNGEERAKGNILERFSAQQFPDLHSELNLSSLELGDSALYFCASSPQRGKHTDTQYFGPGTRLTVL.

V gene TRBV20-1 combines with J gene TRBJ1-2; the D gene is possibly TRBD1 (6 bases). CDR1 and CDR2 (germline): DFQATT, SNEGSKA (reference sequence). The CDR3 consists of 13 residues. V lost 3 bases and J 4 bases, leaving 12 bases between the germline ends. CDR3 in DNA: TGCAGTGCTAGTCCTCAGGGGATCTATGGCTACACCTTC. This sequence encodes CSASPQGIYGYTF.

This clone was counted a single time. The V gene is TRBV4-3, the J gene TRBJ1-4; 7 bases are a match to TRBD1. This CDR3 comprises 15 residues. V was pared by 4 bases and J by 1 base, with 3 bases of the junction left unmatched. CDR1 and CDR2 (germline): LGHNA, YSLEER. This CDR3 reads CASSLNRGTNEKLFF. The CDR3 DNA sequence: TGCGCCAGCAGCCTCAACAGGGGAACTAATGAAAAACTGTTTTTT.

The chain is built from TRBV5-1 and TRBJ2-3; 10 bases match TRBD1. The V and J ends lost 4 bases and 5 bases, in that order; junction bases with no gene match: 7. This CDR3 is built from 15 residues. Germline CDR1 SGHRS, CDR2 YFSETQ. CDR3 DNA: TGCGCCAGCAGCCACCAGACAGGGGGCAGAGATACGCAGTATTTT. It translates to CASSHQTGGRDTQYF.

This clone appeared once. This rearrangement joins TRBV5-5 to TRBJ1-2, with D hard to call. Trimming took off 0 bases at V and 4 bases at J, with 13 bases between the two ends. This CDR3 contains 15 residues. From germline, CDR1 is SGHKS and CDR2 YYEKEE (reference sequence). The CDR3 DNA is TGTGCCAGCAGCTTGGTGGCAGAAGTTGGCTATGGCTACACCTTC. This encodes CASSLVAEVGYGYTF.